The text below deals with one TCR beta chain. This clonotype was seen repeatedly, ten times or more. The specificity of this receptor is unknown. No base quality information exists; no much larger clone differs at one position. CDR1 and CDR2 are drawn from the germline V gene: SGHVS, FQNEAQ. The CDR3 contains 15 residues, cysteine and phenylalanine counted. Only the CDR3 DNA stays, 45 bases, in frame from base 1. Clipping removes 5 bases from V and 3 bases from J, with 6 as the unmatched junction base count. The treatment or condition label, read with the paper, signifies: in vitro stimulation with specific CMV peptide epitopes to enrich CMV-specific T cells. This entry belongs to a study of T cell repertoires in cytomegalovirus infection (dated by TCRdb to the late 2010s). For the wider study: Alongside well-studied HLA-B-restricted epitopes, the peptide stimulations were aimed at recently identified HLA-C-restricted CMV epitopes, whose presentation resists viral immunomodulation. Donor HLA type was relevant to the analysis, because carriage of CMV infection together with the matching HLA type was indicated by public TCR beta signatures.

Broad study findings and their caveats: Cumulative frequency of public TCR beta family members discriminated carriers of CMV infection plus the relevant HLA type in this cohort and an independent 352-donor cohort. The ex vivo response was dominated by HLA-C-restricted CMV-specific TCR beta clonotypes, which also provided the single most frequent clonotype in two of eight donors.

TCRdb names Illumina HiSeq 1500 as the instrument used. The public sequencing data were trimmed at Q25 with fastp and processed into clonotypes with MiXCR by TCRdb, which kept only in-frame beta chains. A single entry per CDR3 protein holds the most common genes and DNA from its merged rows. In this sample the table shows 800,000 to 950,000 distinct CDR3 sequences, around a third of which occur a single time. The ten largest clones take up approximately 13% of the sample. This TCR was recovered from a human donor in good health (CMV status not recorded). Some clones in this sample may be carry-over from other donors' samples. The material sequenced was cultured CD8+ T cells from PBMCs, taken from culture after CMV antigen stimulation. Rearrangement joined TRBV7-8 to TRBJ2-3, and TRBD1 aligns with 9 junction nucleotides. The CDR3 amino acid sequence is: CASSVRQGETDTQYF. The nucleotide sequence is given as TGTGCCAGCAGCGTCCGACAGGGGGAAACAGATACGCAGTATTTT.